Listed below are T cell receptor beta chains from one sample, sequenced in a study of blood T cell repertoires in COVID-19. Produced via immunoSEQ multiplex PCR; TCRdb's table is partial and in-frame only. The sample includes 180,000 or so clones, approximately 85% of them seen just once. Sequenced input: peripheral blood. These receptors all stem from a woman aged 60-75 years with acute or convalescent COVID-19. Both conserved end residues are part of each CDR3. Each record gives: D gene, clone size, J gene, V gene, CDR3 protein, CDR3 DNA. The D gene is left open where the match is weak. The size field is filled for only some rows; it gives once, few, many or a size class.

D: NA; size: NA; J: TRBJ1-5; V: TRBV5-4; CDR3: CASSSLVPLNQPQHF; DNA: TGTGCCAGCAGCTCACTGGTCCCGCTAAATCAGCCCCAGCATTTT
D: NA; size: NA; J: TRBJ2-7; V: TRBV21-1; CDR3: CASPNGGGDEQYF; DNA: TGTGCCAGCCCCAACGGGGGAGGCGACGAGCAGTACTTC
D: NA; size: NA; J: TRBJ2-2; V: TRBV6-2/TRBV6-3; CDR3: CASSSPSNTGELFF; DNA: TGTGCCAGCAGCTCCCCCTCGAACACCGGGGAGCTGTTTTTT
D: NA; size: NA; J: TRBJ2-3; V: TRBV9; CDR3: CASSVASHATSPPDTQYF; DNA: TGTGCCAGCAGCGTAGCTAGCCACGCCACATCTCCACCAGATACGCAGTATTTT
D: NA; size: NA; J: TRBJ2-7; V: TRBV28; CDR3: CASSFNFYEQYF; DNA: TGTGCCAGCAGTTTTAACTTCTACGAGCAGTACTTC
D: TRBD2; size: few; J: TRBJ2-5; V: TRBV5-4; CDR3: CASSLGGGWETQYF; DNA: TGTGCCAGCAGCTTGGGCGGGGGTTGGGAGACCCAGTACTTC
D: NA; size: NA; J: TRBJ2-3; V: TRBV7-6; CDR3: CASSLSETPTDTQYF; DNA: TGTGCCAGCAGCTTATCCGAGACACCCACAGATACGCAGTATTTT
D: NA; size: NA; J: TRBJ2-1; V: TRBV28; CDR3: CASGLQGSNEQFF; DNA: TGTGCCAGCGGACTACAGGGGTCCAATGAGCAGTTCTTC
D: TRBD2; size: NA; J: TRBJ2-1; V: TRBV7-9; CDR3: CASSPGLALYNEQFF; DNA: TGTGCCAGCAGCCCGGGACTAGCTCTTTACAATGAGCAGTTCTTC
D: TRBD1; size: NA; J: TRBJ1-2; V: TRBV19; CDR3: CASSTDRGGDGYTF; DNA: TGTGCCAGTAGTACCGACAGGGGCGGGGATGGCTACACCTTC
D: TRBD2; size: many; J: TRBJ2-2; V: TRBV9; CDR3: CASSVLAGNTGELFF; DNA: TGTGCCAGCAGCGTACTAGCGGGGAACACCGGGGAGCTGTTTTTT
D: TRBD2; size: few; J: TRBJ2-5; V: TRBV6-6; CDR3: CASSRGLAGVAQETQYF; DNA: TGTGCCAGCAGTCGGGGACTAGCGGGAGTCGCGCAAGAGACCCAGTACTTC
D: NA; size: NA; J: TRBJ2-4; V: TRBV19; CDR3: CASNQGLAKNIQYF; DNA: TGTGCCAGTAATCAAGGACTGGCCAAAAACATTCAGTACTTC
D: TRBD2; size: NA; J: TRBJ2-3; V: TRBV18; CDR3: CASSPGTRLDTQYF; DNA: TGTGCCAGCTCACCCGGGACTAGACTAGATACGCAGTATTTT
D: NA; size: NA; J: TRBJ2-2; V: TRBV12-3/TRBV12-4; CDR3: CASRPEAARGLFF; DNA: TGTGCCAGCAGACCCGAAGCGGCCAGGGGGCTGTTTTTT
D: NA; size: NA; J: TRBJ2-5; V: TRBV3-1/TRBV3-2; CDR3: CASSPPGQGPDF; DNA: TGTGCCAGCAGCCCCCCCGGGCAGGGGCCTGACTTC
D: NA; size: once; J: TRBJ1-1; V: TRBV10-1; CDR3: CGSRREAFF; DNA: TGCGGCAGCAGGAGGGAAGCTTTCTTT
D: TRBD2; size: NA; J: TRBJ2-2; V: TRBV30; CDR3: CAWSYGTSGTTGELFF; DNA: TGTGCCTGGAGTTACGGGACTAGCGGGACCACCGGGGAGCTGTTTTTT
D: NA; size: NA; J: TRBJ2-2; V: TRBV5-1; CDR3: CASSWGQSGELFF; DNA: TGCGCCAGCAGCTGGGGACAATCCGGGGAGCTGTTTTTT
D: NA; size: NA; J: TRBJ1-1; V: TRBV11-3; CDR3: CASSLSGWENTEAFF; DNA: TGTGCCAGCAGCTTATCAGGGTGGGAGAACACTGAAGCTTTCTTT
D: NA; size: NA; J: TRBJ1-3; V: TRBV11-2; CDR3: CASSLDRFGNTIYF; DNA: TGTGCCAGCAGCTTAGACAGGTTTGGAAACACCATATATTTT
D: TRBD1; size: NA; J: TRBJ2-7; V: TRBV19; CDR3: CASSPGQGPYEQYF; DNA: TGTGCCAGTAGTCCAGGACAGGGGCCGTACGAGCAGTACTTC
D: NA; size: once; J: TRBJ1-1; V: TRBV28; CDR3: CASSLYGVAEAFF; DNA: TGTGCCAGCAGTTTATACGGGGTCGCTGAAGCTTTCTTT
D: NA; size: NA; J: TRBJ2-1; V: TRBV3-1/TRBV3-2; CDR3: CASSQDRGQFF; DNA: TGTGCCAGCAGCCAAGATCGGGGGCAGTTCTTC
D: NA; size: NA; J: TRBJ1-2; V: TRBV7-9; CDR3: CASSPRAANYGYTF; DNA: TGTGCCAGCAGCCCCAGGGCTGCTAACTATGGCTACACCTTC
D: TRBD1; size: NA; J: TRBJ1-2; V: TRBV5-4; CDR3: CASYRGRMNYGYTF; DNA: TGTGCCAGCTACAGGGGGCGAATGAACTATGGCTACACCTTC
D: TRBD2; size: NA; J: TRBJ2-1; V: TRBV19; CDR3: CASSGGRYEQFF; DNA: TGTGCCAGTAGTGGCGGGAGATATGAGCAGTTCTTC
D: NA; size: once; J: TRBJ2-1; V: TRBV5-1; CDR3: CASSLEGASGLHEQFF; DNA: TGCGCCAGCAGCTTGGAAGGGGCCAGCGGGCTCCATGAGCAGTTCTTC
D: TRBD1; size: NA; J: TRBJ1-1; V: TRBV11-2; CDR3: CASSSDRGTEAFF; DNA: TGTGCCAGCAGCTCGGACAGGGGCACTGAAGCTTTCTTT
D: NA; size: NA; J: TRBJ1-2; V: TRBV14; CDR3: CASSPPGRSGYTF; DNA: TGTGCCAGCAGCCCCCCAGGGCGGAGTGGCTACACCTTC
D: NA; size: NA; J: TRBJ2-7; V: TRBV27; CDR3: CASSLGRSYEQYF; DNA: TGTGCCAGCAGTTTAGGGAGGTCTTACGAGCAGTACTTC
D: NA; size: NA; J: TRBJ1-3; V: TRBV30; CDR3: CAWSVGSTGNTIYF; DNA: TGTGCCTGGAGTGTAGGGAGTACTGGAAACACCATATATTTT
D: NA; size: NA; J: TRBJ1-4; V: TRBV2; CDR3: CASRWRGRDEKLFF; DNA: TGTGCCAGCAGATGGCGGGGCAGGGATGAAAAACTGTTTTTT
D: TRBD1; size: NA; J: TRBJ1-2; V: TRBV19; CDR3: CASSIGDRGQRNYGYTF; DNA: TGTGCCAGTAGTATAGGCGACAGGGGGCAGAGAAACTATGGCTACACCTTC
D: TRBD1; size: few; J: TRBJ2-1; V: TRBV10-1; CDR3: CASSANSRGLSYNEQFF; DNA: TGCGCCAGCAGTGCCAATAGCAGGGGGCTCTCCTACAATGAGCAGTTCTTC
D: TRBD2; size: NA; J: TRBJ2-1; V: TRBV24-1; CDR3: CATSDLAGGPGISYNEQFF; DNA: TGTGCCACCAGTGATTTGGCGGGAGGGCCGGGGATCTCCTACAATGAGCAGTTCTTC
D: NA; size: NA; J: TRBJ2-7; V: TRBV11-2; CDR3: CASSPEWLRSYEQYF; DNA: TGTGCCAGCAGCCCGGAGTGGCTACGCTCCTACGAGCAGTACTTC
D: NA; size: NA; J: TRBJ1-2; V: TRBV19; CDR3: CASAGGRYGYTF; DNA: TGTGCCAGTGCGGGAGGACGCTATGGCTACACCTTC
D: NA; size: NA; J: TRBJ1-3; V: TRBV6-5; CDR3: CASRSSGNTIYF; DNA: TGTGCCAGCAGGAGCTCTGGAAACACCATATATTTT
D: NA; size: once; J: TRBJ1-1; V: TRBV7-3; CDR3: CASAGRGGTEAFF; DNA: TGTGCCAGCGCCGGGCGCGGGGGGACTGAAGCTTTCTTT
D: TRBD2; size: NA; J: TRBJ2-5; V: TRBV6-1; CDR3: CASSKAGVETQYF; DNA: TGTGCCAGCAGTAAAGCGGGAGTAGAGACCCAGTACTTC
D: NA; size: once; J: TRBJ1-5; V: TRBV7-2; CDR3: CASSSVGNQPQHF; DNA: TGTGCCAGCAGCTCCGTAGGCAATCAGCCCCAGCATTTT
D: TRBD1; size: NA; J: TRBJ1-4; V: TRBV7-9; CDR3: CASSRGQGREKLFF; DNA: TGTGCCAGCAGCAGGGGGCAGGGTCGCGAAAAACTGTTTTTT
D: TRBD2; size: NA; J: TRBJ2-1; V: TRBV15; CDR3: CATSIASGRNEQFF; DNA: TGTGCCACCAGCATCGCTAGCGGGAGGAATGAGCAGTTCTTC
D: NA; size: NA; J: TRBJ1-1; V: TRBV2; CDR3: CASRLEGTEAFF; DNA: TGTGCCAGCAGGTTGGAGGGCACTGAAGCTTTCTTT
D: TRBD1; size: NA; J: TRBJ2-7; V: TRBV5-1; CDR3: CASRPGTGTYEQYF; DNA: TGCGCCAGCAGACCCGGGACAGGCACCTACGAGCAGTACTTC
D: NA; size: NA; J: TRBJ1-1; V: TRBV6-2/TRBV6-3; CDR3: CASSSQGFGAFF; DNA: TGTGCCAGCAGTTCACAGGGTTTTGGGGCTTTCTTT